The 29 T cell receptor beta chains below come from one sample, sequenced in a study of beta chain features in type 1 diabetes. TCRB transcripts that were expressed got sequenced, as all of the isolated RNA had been reverse transcribed. The data were produced by immunoSEQ multiplex PCR, yet TCRdb's version contains in-frame clones alone and is incomplete. The table has around 320,000 clones, approximately 14% seen once. Sequencing was done on a sample of central memory CD4+ T cells from blood. These receptor sequences come from a man under 40 in good health.

This clone has a handful of counts. CDR3 sequence reads: CASRISEDYGYTF. The CDR3 DNA sequence: TGTGCCAGCAGGATTTCAGAGGACTATGGCTACACCTTC. V usage is TRBV2 and J usage is TRBJ1-2; D call uncertain. Germline V gene sequence: CDR1 SNHLY, CDR2 FYNNEI. Trimming took off 6 bases at V and 3 bases at J, with 11 bases between the two ends. The CDR3 extends over 13 amino acids.

This clone was recorded a few times. V and J are TRBV10-3 and TRBJ2-7, with 12 bases fitting TRBD2. The CDR3 is 14 amino acids. CDR1 and CDR2 from the germline V gene are ENHRY and SYGVKD. V gave up 7 bases and J gave up 6 bases; unmatched junction bases: 7. DNA for the CDR3: TGTGCCATCACTTCGACTAGCGGGGGAGGCGAGCAGTACTTC. Protein sequence: CAITSTSGGGEQYF.

This clone appeared a few times. The rearrangement links TRBV19 to TRBJ1-5; D is possibly TRBD1 (5 bases). Trimming stripped 7 bases from V and 1 base from J, with 8 bases between. The CDR3 length is 13 residues. Germline values: CDR1 LNHDA, CDR2 SQIVND (reference sequence). In DNA form, the CDR3 reads TGTGCCAGTAAAGACAGAAGCAATCAGCCCCAGCATTTT. This sequence encodes CASKDRSNQPQHF.

This clone was seen a handful of times. In the same sample, other DNA sequences code for this CDR3. This chain links TRBV5-4 with TRBJ2-7; the D is unclear. The germline gives CDR1 SGHNT, CDR2 YYREEE (reference sequence). The CDR3 contains 11 residues. The CDR3, as DNA: TGCGCCAGCAGCCTTACCTACGAGCAGTACGTC. As protein: CASSLTYEQYV.

In the case of this clone: This sample also contains other DNA sequences that code for the same CDR3. The gene calls are TRBV7-9 and TRBJ1-5; 7 bases align to TRBD1. The germline V gene has CDR1 SEHNR and CDR2 FQNEAQ (reference sequence). The CDR3 spans 14 residues. The V and J ends lost 5 bases and 11 bases, in that order; junction bases with no gene match: 12. CDR3: CASSPDRDLLAQHF. Written as DNA, the CDR3 is TGTGCCAGCAGCCCTGACAGGGACCTTCTGGCCCAGCATTTT.

This clone has just a few counts. The gene calls are TRBV4-1 and TRBJ2-7; no firm D call. Germline V gene lookup returns CDR1 MGHRA and CDR2 YSYEKL. The CDR3 extends over 17 amino acids. V was shortened by 0 bases and J by 3 bases, with 18 bases between the two germline ends. The CDR3, as DNA: TGCGCCAGCAGCCAAGAGCTCTGGGCCAATTACTACTACGAGCAGTACTTC. The encoded protein is CASSQELWANYYYEQYF.

This chain uses TRBV6-6 with TRBJ2-3, with a tentative D call TRBD1 (5 bases). The CDR3 is 14 amino acids. Germline lookup yields CDR1 MNHNY and CDR2 SVGAGI (reference sequence). Trimming removed 4 bases at V and 2 bases at J, with 10 bases between. The CDR3 region has the DNA TGTGCCAGCAGTTGGGGCGGCCACACAGATACGCAGTATTTT. It codes for CASSWGGHTDTQYF.

This clone was counted ten times or more. V and J are TRBV4-3 and TRBJ2-1; TRBD2 might be the D (6 bases). The CDR3 length is 15 residues. Germline-derived CDR1 and CDR2 are LGHNA and YSLEER. V lost 1 base to trimming and J lost 10 bases, with 17 bases between them. Here the CDR3 DNA reads TGCGCCAGCAGCCAAGGCTCCCAGTGGGCGGGAGAGCAGTTCTTC. Amino acid sequence: CASSQGSQWAGEQFF.

This clone has more than one count but fewer than ten. The rearrangement joins TRBV27 to TRBJ1-2; TRBD1 agrees at 8 bases. Germline V gene data show CDR1 as MNHEY and CDR2 as SMNVEV (reference sequence). Trimming removed 3 bases from V and 2 bases from J; junction bases left unmatched: 8. The CDR3 spans 16 residues. The CDR3: CASSLGGTGANYGYTF. The CDR3 coding sequence is TGTGCCAGCAGTTTGGGGGGGACAGGAGCCAACTATGGCTACACCTTC.

The rearrangement uses TRBV5-1 and TRBJ2-5; D is unclear. Germline loops: CDR1 SGHRS, CDR2 YFSETQ. The CDR3 loop spans 16 amino acids. The germline V and J ends were trimmed by 0 bases and 2 bases, with 14 bases remaining between them. This CDR3 reads CASSLEPGPGQETQYF. The CDR3 bases are TGCGCCAGCAGCTTGGAACCGGGCCCCGGGCAAGAGACCCAGTACTTC. Full variable domain (missing parts from reference TRBV5-1 and TRBJ2-5): KAGVTQTPRYLIKTRGQQVTLSCSPISGHRSVSWYQQTPGQGLQFLFEYFSETQRNKGNFPGRFSGRQFSNSRSEMNVSTLELGDSALYLCASSLEPGPGQETQYFGPGTRLLVL.

This clone was seen more than once but under ten times. This sequence joins TRBV7-2 and TRBJ2-4; TRBD2 might be the D (6 bases). The CDR3 contains 14 residues. Trimming removed 2 bases from V and 6 bases from J, with 11 bases in between. Looked up from germline, CDR1 is SGHTA and CDR2 is FQGNSA. In DNA, the CDR3 is TGTGCCAGCAGCTTACCGGGGGTAGGAAACATTCAGTACTTC. This translates into CASSLPGVGNIQYF.

The rearrangement links TRBV10-2 to TRBJ2-5; 12 bases agree with TRBD2. Germline CDR1 reads WSHSY; CDR2 reads SAAADI. CDR3 length: 14 amino acids. Trimming took 3 bases from V and 13 from J; bases not matched to a gene: 9. Here the CDR3 DNA reads TGCGCCAGCAGTGAACTAGCGGGAGGTCCGATCCCGTACTTC. As protein: CASSELAGGPIPYF.

V and J are TRBV11-3 and TRBJ2-5; a weak D match, TRBD2 (5 bases). V was shortened by 7 bases and J by 5 bases, with 14 bases between the two germline ends. Per germline, CDR1 SGHNT and CDR2 YENEEA. CDR3 length: 13 residues. DNA for the CDR3: TGTGCCAGCACCTCAGCGGTCAAGGAGACCCAGTACTTC. Encoded protein: CASTSAVKETQYF.

The rearrangement links TRBV14 to TRBJ2-2, with no clear D. The CDR3 has 15 amino acids. CDR1 is SGHDN and CDR2 is FVKESK in the germline V gene. V was trimmed by 1 base and J by 1 base, leaving 7 bases between them. CDR3 in amino acids: CASSQVVRNTGELFF. CDR3 coding DNA: TGTGCCAGCAGCCAAGTTGTACGGAACACCGGGGAGCTGTTTTTT.

This clone was seen only a few times. The same CDR3 arises from other DNA sequences in this sample as well. This chain links TRBV5-1 with TRBJ2-5; D not certain. CDR3 length: 12 residues. The V end was cut by 0 bases, the J end by 5 bases, with 5 bases between. CDR1 SGHRS and CDR2 YFSETQ come from the germline V gene. CDR3 DNA: TGCGCCAGCAGCTTGGCTGGCGAGACCCAGTACTTC. It encodes CASSLAGETQYF. Based on the CDR3 plus reference TRBV5-1 and TRBJ2-5, the full variable domain is KAGVTQTPRYLIKTRGQQVTLSCSPISGHRSVSWYQQTPGQGLQFLFEYFSETQRNKGNFPGRFSGRQFSNSRSEMNVSTLELGDSALYLCASSLAGETQYFGPGTRLLVL.

The chain carries TRBV30 and TRBJ1-5; TRBD1 matches at 9 bases. Germline CDR1 GTSNPN, CDR2 SVGIG (reference sequence). There are 16 residues in the CDR3. Trimming cost V 5 bases and J 6 bases; bases outside gene matches: 14. For the CDR3, the DNA is TGTGCCTGGGGGGACAGGGTTTGGGGTAAGAGTCAGCCCCAGCATTTT. Its protein is CAWGDRVWGKSQPQHF.

This clone was observed a few times. The gene calls are TRBV2 and TRBJ1-2; maybe TRBD1 (6 bases). From germline, CDR1 is SNHLY and CDR2 FYNNEI. The CDR3 is 13 amino acids. Trimming took off 5 bases at V and 4 bases at J, with 11 bases between the two ends. In DNA, the CDR3 is TGTGCCAGCAGTTTTGACAGGATCTATGGCTACACCTTC. Its protein product is CASSFDRIYGYTF.

This clone was seen ten or more times. The chain carries TRBV7-2 and TRBJ2-2; 8 bases are a match to TRBD1. The CDR3 is 15 residues long. The germline V gene encodes CDR1 SGHTA and CDR2 FQGNSA. V shed 3 bases and J 5 bases; nucleotides not matched to a gene: 5. The DNA of the CDR3 is TGTGCCAGCAGCTTTACAGGGGGGACGACCGGGGAGCTGTTTTTT. Translating it yields CASSFTGGTTGELFF.

This clone has just a few counts. The genes are TRBV7-9 and TRBJ1-2; TRBD1 agrees at 8 bases. The germline V gene has CDR1 SEHNR and CDR2 FQNEAQ (reference sequence). CDR3 size: 15 residues. V lost 2 bases to trimming and J lost 5 bases; unmatched junction nucleotides: 7. This CDR3 reads CASSLSTHRGYGYTF. The CDR3 DNA reads TGTGCCAGCAGCTTAAGTACTCACAGGGGGTATGGCTACACCTTC.

The chain links TRBV5-6 to TRBJ2-7; D perhaps matches TRBD2 (6 bases). The CDR3 has 15 residues. Trimming pared 3 bases from V and 4 bases from J, leaving 17 bases between. CDR1 is SGHDT, CDR2 YYEEEE, per germline. CDR3 coding DNA: TGTGCCAGCAGCTCCCTGGGGCCGGGGGTATACGAGCAGTACTTC. It yields the protein CASSSLGPGVYEQYF.

This clone was detected many times. The chain is built from TRBV6-5 and TRBJ2-1; the match to TRBD2 covers 7 bases. The germline CDR1 and CDR2 sequences are MNHEY and SVGAGI. Losses at the gene ends were 5 bases for V and 5 bases for J; bases not matched to a gene: 9. This CDR3 comprises 15 residues. The CDR3 protein is CASSRSGTANNEQFF. The CDR3 region has the DNA TGTGCCAGCAGTCGCAGCGGGACGGCCAACAATGAGCAGTTCTTC.

This chain joins TRBV29-1 and TRBJ2-3; weak D call: TRBD2 (6 bases). Per the germline V gene, CDR1 is SQVTM and CDR2 is ANQGSEA. CDR3 length equals 11 residues. The V end lost 3 bases, the J end lost 9 bases, and 10 bases lay between the germline ends. CDR3 sequence (DNA): TGCAGCGTTGAGTGGCGGGGCACGCAGTATTTT. It codes for CSVEWRGTQYF.

In its sample, this clone was seen many times. The chain has TRBV28 and TRBJ2-4, with D perhaps matching TRBD1 or TRBD2 (6 bases each). The CDR3 has 14 residues. Per germline, CDR1 MDHEN and CDR2 SYDVKM. Trimming left V 5 bases short and J 1 base short, with 9 bases between. This chain's CDR3 is CASSGGGAKNIQYF. In DNA, the CDR3 is TGTGCCAGCAGTGGAGGGGGTGCCAAAAACATTCAGTACTTC. Combining the CDR3 with reference TRBV28 and TRBJ2-4 gives the whole variable domain DVKVTQSSRYLVKRTGEKVFLECVQDMDHENMFWYRQDPGLGLRLIYFSYDVKMKEKGDIPEGYSVSREKKERFSLILESASTNQTSMYLCASSGGGAKNIQYFGAGTRLSVL.

This clone turned up a few times. This chain uses TRBV30 with TRBJ2-4; maybe TRBD1 (5 bases). Germline CDR1 and CDR2: GTSNPN and SVGIG (reference sequence). Trimming left V 5 bases short and J 3 bases short, with 23 bases between. The CDR3 is 17 amino acids. The CDR3 loop reads CAWGSIGDHNGKNIQYF. CDR3 sequence (DNA): TGTGCCTGGGGGTCGATAGGGGATCATAATGGCAAAAACATTCAGTACTTC.

This chain joins TRBV11-3 and TRBJ2-3, with D possibly matching TRBD2 (6 bases). The CDR3 totals 13 residues. V was shortened by 5 bases and J by 6 bases, with 12 bases between the two germline ends. Germline V gives CDR1 SGHNT, CDR2 YENEEA. In DNA, the CDR3 is TGTGCCAGCAGCAACCCGGGGAGGGATACGCAGTATTTT. Protein: CASSNPGRDTQYF.

About this clone: In the same sample, other DNA sequences code for this CDR3. This chain connects TRBV7-9 to TRBJ2-5; TRBD1 is a possible D gene (5 bases). This CDR3 contains 13 residues. Trimming cost V 5 bases and J 5 bases, with 12 bases left between them. Germline V gives CDR1 SEHNR, CDR2 FQNEAQ (reference sequence). The CDR3 coding sequence is TGTGCCAGCAGCCGAACAGGTGGGGAGACCCAGTACTTC. Translated, it gives CASSRTGGETQYF.

This clone was seen only a few times. The rearrangement links TRBV28 to TRBJ2-5, with D perhaps assigned TRBD1 or TRBD2 (5 bases each). With the DNA end fitting TRBJ2-7 better, the J assignment may be wrong. Germline values: CDR1 MDHEN, CDR2 SYDVKM. The CDR3 sequence is 12 residues long. CDR3 sequence (DNA): TGTGCCAGCAGTTTGGGGGACTACGAGCAGTACTTC. Its protein product is CASSLGDYEQYF.

The rearrangement uses TRBV7-2 and TRBJ1-1; no clear D. This CDR3 has 13 amino acids. V was pared by 5 bases and J by 1 base, with 8 bases between. Germline values: CDR1 SGHTA, CDR2 FQGNSA. The CDR3 DNA is TGTGCCAGCAGCCGTAAAGGGAACACTGAAGCTTTCTTT. Its protein product is CASSRKGNTEAFF.

The table lists this clone with a few counts. The rearrangement links TRBV11-2 to TRBJ2-4, with 10 bases fitting TRBD1. CDR1 SGHAT and CDR2 FQNNGV come from the germline V gene. With 5 bases clipped from V and 1 base from J, the junction kept 11 bases outside the gene matches. The CDR3 length is 18 residues. This CDR3 reads CASSTTRPGQGAKNIQYF. CDR3 nucleotides: TGTGCCAGCAGCACAACGCGACCGGGACAGGGGGCCAAAAACATTCAGTACTTC.